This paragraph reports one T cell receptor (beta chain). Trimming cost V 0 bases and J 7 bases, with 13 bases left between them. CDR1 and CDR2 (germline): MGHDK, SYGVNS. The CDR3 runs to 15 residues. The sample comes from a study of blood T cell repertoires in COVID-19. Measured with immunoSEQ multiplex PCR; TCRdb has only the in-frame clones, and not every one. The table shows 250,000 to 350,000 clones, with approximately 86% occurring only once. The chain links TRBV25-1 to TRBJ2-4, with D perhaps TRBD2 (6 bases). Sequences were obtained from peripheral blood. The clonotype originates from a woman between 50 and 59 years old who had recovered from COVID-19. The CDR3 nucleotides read TGTGCCAGCAGTGAATATACAAAAGGAGGGAACATTCAGTACTTC. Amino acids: CASSEYTKGGNIQYF. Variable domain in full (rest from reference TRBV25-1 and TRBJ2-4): EADIYQTPRYLVIGTGKKITLECSQTMGHDKMYWYQQDPGMELHLIHYSYGVNSTEKGDLSSESTVSRIRTEHFPLTLESARPSHTSQYLCASSEYTKGGNIQYFGAGTRLSVL.